Listed below are T cell receptor beta chains from one sample, sequenced in a study of response to subunit inactivated influenza vaccine. TCRdb passed the RT-PCR reads through MiXCR, listing each CDR3 protein once. The sample shows approximately 520,000 distinct CDR3 sequences, 16% of them seen only once. This specimen was CD4+ T cells sorted from PBMCs, taken around 25 months after vaccination. Receptor source: a man between 50 and 69 years old who received an inactivated influenza vaccine. The CDR3 runs from the conserved cysteine through the conserved F or W.

V gene	J gene	CDR3 protein
TRBV11-2	TRBJ2-1	CASKSGTSGGRSSYNEQFF
TRBV28	TRBJ1-2	CASSSGTSYGYTF
TRBV7-2	TRBJ2-1	CASSPDSGMAYEQFF
TRBV20-1	TRBJ1-2	CSASLEYGYTF
TRBV10-3	TRBJ2-3	CAIGEVDTQYF
TRBV30	TRBJ1-3	CAWSAPGGQNTIYF
TRBV24-1	TRBJ2-1	CATSDPSRPAGDEQFF
TRBV4-3	TRBJ2-5	CASSPSSGEWETQYF
TRBV6-5	TRBJ1-6	CASSYPLGSPNPPLHF
TRBV12-3/TRBV12-4	TRBJ2-2	CASSLGRGNTGELFF
TRBV7-2	TRBJ2-1	CASSLARGGPNEQFF
TRBV20-1	TRBJ2-7	CSAPVFGAEQYF
TRBV7-8	TRBJ2-1	CASSIPGDNEQFF
TRBV20-1	TRBJ1-1	CSARVRGFNTEAFF
TRBV20-1	TRBJ2-7	CSARGANSYEQYF
TRBV11-2	TRBJ2-1	CASSQSGGANEQFF